This T cell receptor beta chain was sequenced in a study of T cell responses to AZD1222 COVID-19 vaccine. Sequencing was performed with immunoSEQ multiplex PCR; in TCRdb, only in-frame clones are kept and a portion is missing. The profile shows around 220,000 clones, about 95% of them singletons. Germline V gene lookup returns CDR1 LGHDT and CDR2 YNNKEL (reference sequence). V shed 7 bases and J shed 3 bases, with 7 bases lying between them. The CDR3 covers 12 residues. The source of this sequence is an adult who received the MenACWY meningococcal vaccine as a control. Material: peripheral blood, obtained 28 days after the second dose of the MenACWY control vaccine. This rearrangement joins TRBV3-1 (or the pseudogene TRBV3-2) to TRBJ1-3, with D possibly matching TRBD1 (6 bases). The CDR3 DNA follows: TGTGCCAGCACAGGGGTTGGAAACACCATATATTTT. It is translated as CASTGVGNTIYF.